This TCR beta chain was recovered during a study of T cells after yellow fever vaccination. There are many counts of this clonotype. The antigen remains unidentified. TCRdb ran MiXCR on the 5' RACE reads and lists one entry per CDR3 protein. The data show hundreds of thousands of distinct CDR3 sequences, with roughly an eighth seen just once and approximately 3.3% held by the top ten. Broader study findings: Just a small share of clonotypes turned up in the CD4 compartment as well as the CD8 compartment.

This TCR was recovered from a man younger than 35 who received the YFV17D yellow fever vaccine. Sample: CD4+ T cells sorted from PBMCs, taken 15 days after the yellow fever booster vaccination.

The CDR3 DNA reads as TGTGCCAGCAGCCCCTCCGGGACAGTCAATGAGCAGTTCTTC. Its protein product is CASSPSGTVNEQFF. This rearrangement joins TRBV7-9 to TRBJ2-1; TRBD1 matches 7 bases. This CDR3 contains 14 residues. V lost 5 bases to trimming and J lost 6 bases; unmatched junction nucleotides: 7. Germline V lookup: CDR1 SEHNR, CDR2 FQNEAQ (reference sequence).